This TCR beta chain was identified in a study of CD8+CD57+ T cells in acquired aplastic anemia. Study results and caveats: Approximately 28 CD8+ CDR3 sequences were shared between patients and controls.

Both TCR beta VDJ combination and CDR3 sequence profiling were carried out. Genomic DNA was the template for this profiling. One entry per CDR3 protein, called by TCRdb with MiXCR from the reads. The table includes about 290,000 distinct CDR3 sequences, about 50% detected once. The CDR3 has 11 amino acids. V was cut by 3 bases and J by 6 bases, with 5 bases left in between. Per germline, CDR1 LNHDA and CDR2 SQIVND (reference sequence). This clonotype was seen a few times. The antigen remains undetermined. Patients chosen for sequencing had CD8+CD57+ cells that had expanded, as shown by flow cytometry. There were no patients without severe acquired aplastic anemia. The blood sampling took place in patients who had so far received no therapy.

Sequences were obtained from sorted CD4+, CD8+, or CD8+CD57+ T cells (not recorded which) from PBMCs. The chain joins TRBV19 to TRBJ1-1; the D is unclear. The clonotype comes from a human donor with aplastic anemia. CDR3 nucleotides: TGTGCCAGTAGTATGGGATCTGAAGCTTTCTTT. Residues: CASSMGSEAFF.